These 10 T cell receptor beta chains were all obtained from the same sample, sequenced in a study of blood T cell repertoires in COVID-19. Sequencing used immunoSEQ multiplex PCR; TCRdb keeps in-frame clones, though not all of them. Seen here are 270,000 or so clones, nearly 85% observed once, and the top ten hold approximately 9%. Sequencing used peripheral blood. The receptor set was obtained from a human donor in a cohort sampled during active COVID-19.

The CDR3 region has the DNA TGTGCCAGTAGTACCCCGGGACAGTATGATGACTATGGCTACACCTTC. This sequence encodes CASSTPGQYDDYGYTF. The rearrangement joins TRBV19 to TRBJ1-2, with TRBD1 matching 7 bases. Germline trimming cut 4 bases from V and 3 bases from J; bases unmatched to any gene: 11. This CDR3 has 16 residues. Germline values: CDR1 LNHDA, CDR2 SQIVND (reference sequence). The full variable domain, in which reference TRBV19 and TRBJ1-2 provide the parts outside the CDR3, is DGGITQSPKYLFRKEGQNVTLSCEQNLNHDAMYWYRQDPGQGLRLIYYSQIVNDFQKGDIAEGYSVSREKKESFPLTVTSAQKNPTAFYLCASSTPGQYDDYGYTFGSGTRLTVV.

The rearrangement links TRBV3-1 (or the pseudogene TRBV3-2) to TRBJ1-2; the D gene is possibly TRBD1 (6 bases). The germline V gene has CDR1 LGHDT and CDR2 YNNKEL (reference sequence). The V end lost 0 bases, the J end lost 4 bases, and 9 bases lay between the germline ends. CDR3 size: 14 residues. CDR3 sequence (DNA): TGTGCCAGCAGCCAAGATCAGGGGTCCTATGGCTACACCTTC. It specifies CASSQDQGSYGYTF.

The V gene is TRBV6-5, the J gene TRBJ1-4; D might be TRBD1 (5 bases). This CDR3 has 13 amino acids. Looked up from germline, CDR1 is MNHEY and CDR2 is SVGAGI. The V end was cut by 6 bases, the J end by 8 bases, with 13 bases between. The CDR3 DNA sequence: TGTGCCAGCAGAACGGGGGGGAGAGAAAAACTGTTTTTT. Protein: CASRTGGREKLFF.

This clone has only a few counts. This chain links TRBV19 with TRBJ1-2, with D hard to call. The CDR3 is made up of 13 amino acids. Germline V gene lookup returns CDR1 LNHDA and CDR2 SQIVND (reference sequence). The ends were cut back, 0 bases at V and 6 bases at J, with 8 bases in the middle. The CDR3 sequence: CASSIEGRDGYTF. For the CDR3, the DNA is TGTGCCAGTAGTATAGAAGGGAGGGATGGCTACACCTTC.

The rearrangement uses TRBV6-6 and TRBJ2-3, with TRBD2 matching 7 bases. Trimming at V came to 6 bases and at J to 0 bases, leaving 15 bases not matched to a gene. Germline V gene lookup returns CDR1 MNHNY and CDR2 SVGAGI (reference sequence). The CDR3 is 18 residues long. Here the CDR3 reads CASSRSPVAGPSTDTQYF. CDR3 in DNA: TGTGCCAGCAGCCGATCGCCTGTAGCGGGCCCTAGCACAGATACGCAGTATTTT.

V usage is TRBV19 and J usage is TRBJ2-1, with TRBD1 matching 9 bases. The CDR3 loop spans 15 amino acids. V lost 6 bases and J lost 5; bases outside the gene matches: 8. Germline CDR1 and CDR2: LNHDA and SQIVND (reference sequence). The CDR3 nucleotides read TGTGCCAGTAGATTGGACAGGGGAGAGCACAATGAGCAGTTCTTC. Translation gives CASRLDRGEHNEQFF.

The chain links TRBV6-5 to TRBJ1-2; D ambiguous. V was shortened by 6 bases and J by 6 bases, with 17 bases between the two germline ends. The CDR3 has 14 residues. Germline loops: CDR1 MNHEY, CDR2 SVGAGI. Here the CDR3 DNA reads TGTGCCAGCAGGGTAGTTGGGCGCAAGGATGGCTACACCTTC. Translated, it gives CASRVVGRKDGYTF.

The chain recombines TRBV7-6 with TRBJ2-7; possibly TRBD1 for D (5 bases). This CDR3 has 13 residues. The germline V gene has CDR1 SGHVS and CDR2 FNYEAQ. Trimming took 5 bases from V and 0 from J, leaving 8 bases between them. The chain's CDR3 is CASSRGSSYEQYF. CDR3 nucleotides: TGTGCCAGCAGCAGGGGAAGCTCCTACGAGCAGTACTTC. Full variable domain (remainder filled in from reference TRBV7-6 and TRBJ2-7): GAGVSQSPRYKVTKRGQDVALRCDPISGHVSLYWYRQALGQGPEFLTYFNYEAQQDKSGLPNDRFSAERPEGSISTLTIQRTEQRDSAMYRCASSRGSSYEQYFGPGTRLTVT.

The chain carries TRBV7-9 and TRBJ1-5; TRBD1 agrees at 7 bases. V lost 7 bases to trimming and J lost 5 bases; unmatched junction nucleotides: 14. Germline CDR1 SEHNR, CDR2 FQNEAQ (reference sequence). This CDR3 comprises 16 residues. DNA for the CDR3: TGTGCCAGCATAACACTCGGAGGGGACAGCTATCAGCCCCAGCATTTT. Amino acid sequence: CASITLGGDSYQPQHF.

This rearrangement joins TRBV9 to TRBJ2-2, with TRBD1 matching 9 bases. The CDR3 spans 17 residues. Trimming removed 1 base from V and 2 bases from J; junction bases left unmatched: 6. In germline, CDR1 is SGDLS, CDR2 YYNGEE. The CDR3, as DNA: TGTGCCAGCAGCGTACCCTCAACAGGGGGCAACACCGGGGAGCTGTTTTTT. Encoded protein: CASSVPSTGGNTGELFF. Full variable domain (missing parts from reference TRBV9 and TRBJ2-2): DSGVTQTPKHLITATGQRVTLRCSPRSGDLSVYWYQQSLDQGLQFLIQYYNGEERAKGNILERFSAQQFPDLHSELNLSSLELGDSALYFCASSVPSTGGNTGELFFGEGSRLTVL.